The table lists the clone carrying this TCR beta chain with many counts. The antigen is unknown. This record comes from a study of CD8+CD57+ T cells in acquired aplastic anemia. In the study overall: About 3 ug was the average amount of DNA from sorted CD4+ and CD8+ cells.

Patients picked for sequencing had shown CD8+CD57+ cell expansion detected by flow cytometry. Trimming took 8 bases from V and 7 from J, leaving 9 bases between them. From germline, CDR1 is MRHNA and CDR2 SNTAGT. The CDR3 has 11 residues. Researchers used genomic DNA as the template to profile TCR beta VDJ and CDR3. TCRdb independently ran MiXCR on the reads; one entry per CDR3 protein. The sample has about 200,000 distinct CDR3 sequences; roughly 50% are singletons. General observations from the study: Overlapping CD8+ CDR3 repertoires of patients and controls contained nearly 30 shared sequences.

The rearrangement joins TRBV6-4 to TRBJ2-1; D is unresolved. Sequenced: sorted CD4+, CD8+, or CD8+CD57+ T cells (not recorded which) from PBMCs. The source is a human donor with aplastic anemia. The CDR3 here is CASAWKNEQFF. As DNA, the CDR3 is TGTGCCAGCGCGTGGAAGAATGAGCAGTTCTTC.